What follows describes a single TCR beta chain. Its antigen remains undetermined. Base qualities are not at hand, and no much larger clone is one base apart. Whole blood was collected in K2EDTA tubes by collaborating institutions according to the institutions' own protocols. For TCRbeta analysis, collaborators shipped samples in one of three forms: frozen whole blood, isolated PBMCs, or DNA extracted from either of those sample types. The data were obtained in a study of blood T cell repertoires in COVID-19 (dated by TCRdb to the early 2020s). Broadly, across the study: Samples from collaborators originated in the United States, Italy and Spain and spanned both the acute and convalescent phases of COVID-19. HLA class I and class II types, where available, came from metadata supplied by the sample provider rather than from assay-based typing. The material from the prospective study consisted of cDNA or gDNA derived from T cells, B-cell-depleted T cells, or PBMCs. The repertoires were released in a freely available public database meant as a resource for research on the immune response to SARS-CoV-2. The samples were drawn from two sources: the first 160 participants of the ongoing ImmuneRACE study, and approximately 1,300 subjects contributed by 6 global collaborators. Subjects who had been exposed to COVID-19, were actively infected with it, or had recovered from it provided the deeply sampled blood TCRbeta repertoires that made up the dataset. The sample metadata nearly always contained a de-identified subject ID, COVID-19 status, age in years and sex. General study outcomes and caveats: The quantity of clinical and demographic metadata differed by source and by participant and was supplied without curation.

V is cut back by 3 bases and J by 8 bases, with 7 bases in the junction unmatched. The germline V gene sets CDR1 to SGHTA and CDR2 to FQGNSA. The CDR3, cysteine through phenylalanine, is 14 amino acids long. Just CDR3 DNA is preserved here, 42 bases in frame from base 1. TCRbeta CDR3 regions were amplified from genomic DNA by means of the immunoSEQ Assay, a bias-controlled multiplex PCR. Per the source publication's procedure: The number of nucleated cells in each sample was estimated by amplification of reference gene primers within the assay. Sequence reads were collapsed and filtered to measure the absolute abundance of every unique TCRbeta CDR3 rearrangement. For each sample, productive Simpson clonality was calculated by taking the square root of Simpson's diversity index across productive rearrangements. TCRdb limited this immuneACCESS table to in-frame rearrangements with V and J called. A share of clones is missing; checked studies link under half to unresolved V genes, and the rest is unexplained. The V and J calls and clone size are taken from that table; D and trimming were inferred from the DNA. This sample holds roughly 95,000 clones; roughly 87% were observed only once. Jointly, the top ten make up about 17% of the sample.

The specimen was peripheral blood. The chain is made from TRBV7-2 and TRBJ1-2; TRBD1 matches 9 bases in the middle. This TCR derives from an older man with acute or convalescent COVID-19. The CDR3 in this case is CASSLDRGTEGYTF. The nucleotides read TGTGCCAGCAGCTTGGACAGGGGAACGGAAGGCTACACCTTC.